The 14 T cell receptor beta chains listed next were all sequenced from one sample in a study of blood T cell repertoires in COVID-19. The protocol was immunoSEQ multiplex PCR, while the TCRdb copy is restricted to in-frame clones and leaves out a portion. Among some 200,000 clones listed, approximately 86% were seen once. The sequenced sample was PBMCs or T cells enriched from blood (not recorded which). The receptors originated from a woman aged 60-75 years with acute COVID-19.

The rearrangement joins TRBV28 to TRBJ2-2, with a tentative D call TRBD1 (7 bases). V lost 5 bases, J lost 4 bases, and 14 bases lay in between. The CDR3 has 15 amino acids. In germline, CDR1 is MDHEN, CDR2 SYDVKM. The CDR3 spells CASSPGGRFTGELFF. The DNA of the CDR3 is TGTGCCAGCAGTCCAGGGGGGAGGTTCACCGGGGAGCTGTTTTTT.

The chain uses TRBV7-9 and TRBJ2-1, with 8 nucleotides matching TRBD1. Germline V gene sequence: CDR1 SEHNR, CDR2 FQNEAQ (reference sequence). The CDR3 covers 14 residues. V was pared by 5 bases and J by 7 bases, with 7 bases of the junction left unmatched. CDR3 nucleotide sequence: TGTGCCAGCAGCGTGGGACAGGAAGTAAATGAGCAGTTCTTC. It translates to CASSVGQEVNEQFF.

In its sample, this clone was seen once. The J gene is TRBJ1-2, the V gene TRBV15, with D possibly being TRBD1 (6 bases). The CDR3 has 18 residues. CDR1 is LNHNV, CDR2 YYDKDF, per germline (reference sequence). V was cut by 7 bases and J by 4 bases, with 28 bases left in between. The CDR3 loop is CATNTRNEKDSFGYGYTF. The DNA for the CDR3 is TGTGCCACCAACACGAGAAATGAAAAGGACAGTTTCGGCTATGGCTACACCTTC.

The rearrangement uses TRBV27 and TRBJ2-7; 11 nucleotides agree with TRBD2. Looked up from germline, CDR1 is MNHEY and CDR2 is SMNVEV (reference sequence). Trimming at V came to 2 bases and at J to 6 bases, leaving 3 bases not matched to a gene. The CDR3 extends over 14 amino acids. CDR3 DNA sequence: TGTGCCAGCAGTTTACTAGCGGGAGGACGCGAGCAGTACTTC. Its translation is CASSLLAGGREQYF.

The gene calls are TRBV4-1 and TRBJ2-7; 7 nucleotides align to TRBD2. This CDR3 is 15 amino acids long. J was trimmed by 5 bases and V by 0 bases; bases with no gene match: 7. Looked up from germline, CDR1 is MGHRA and CDR2 is YSYEKL. CDR3 in DNA: TGCGCCAGCAGCCAAGAGGCCGGGACTATTGACGAGCAGTACGTC. Its protein is CASSQEAGTIDEQYV.

V usage is TRBV18 and J usage is TRBJ2-1, with 8 bases lining up with TRBD1. In germline, CDR1 is KGHSH, CDR2 LQKENI. V lost 3 bases to trimming and J lost 3 bases; unmatched junction nucleotides: 4. The CDR3 spans 15 residues. This CDR3 reads CASSPRTGNYNEQFF. The CDR3 nucleotides are TGTGCCAGCTCACCGCGGACAGGGAACTACAATGAGCAGTTCTTC.

The V gene is TRBV19, the J gene TRBJ2-5, with 10 bases that match TRBD1. Germline CDR1 and CDR2: LNHDA and SQIVND (reference sequence). The J segment lost 4 bases and the V segment lost 4 bases, leaving 9 bases of the junction unmatched. The CDR3 totals 16 residues. The chain's CDR3 is CASSSRQGAPGETQYF. In nucleotides, the CDR3 is TGTGCCAGTAGTAGCAGACAGGGGGCGCCCGGAGAGACCCAGTACTTC.

The V call is TRBV2, the J call TRBJ1-2; TRBD1 matches 12 bases. This CDR3 contains 13 residues. The V gene end was trimmed by 6 bases and the J gene end by 8 bases; junction bases not matched to a gene: 4. The V gene's germline CDR1 is SNHLY and CDR2 FYNNEI. The CDR3 reads CASSRDRGRGYTF. The CDR3 DNA reads TGTGCCAGCAGCCGGGACAGGGGGCGCGGCTACACCTTC.

The chain is built from TRBV19 and TRBJ2-2; the D gene is possibly TRBD2 (6 bases). V lost 10 bases to trimming and J lost 1 base, with 16 bases between them. The CDR3 loop spans 15 amino acids. Germline loops: CDR1 LNHDA, CDR2 SQIVND (reference sequence). CDR3 sequence reads: CATRAGNKNTGELFF. The DNA of the CDR3 is TGTGCCACTCGGGCGGGGAATAAGAACACCGGGGAGCTGTTTTTT.

CDR3 bases: TGTGCCAGCAGCTTGCCCAGGGGAAGCGGCTATGGCTACACCTTC. This codes for CASSLPRGSGYGYTF. This rearrangement joins TRBV6-2 or TRBV6-3 to TRBJ1-2, with D possibly being TRBD1 (6 bases). The germline CDR1 and CDR2 sequences are MNHEY and SVGEGT. V was shortened by 6 bases and J by 4 bases, with 18 bases between the two germline ends. The CDR3 totals 15 residues.

In nucleotides, the CDR3 is TGTGCCATCAGGCTGGGACAGGGGAACACTGAAGCTTTCTTT. Translation: CAIRLGQGNTEAFF. The chain carries TRBV10-3 and TRBJ1-1, with 9 bases fitting TRBD1. The germline V gene has CDR1 ENHRY and CDR2 SYGVKD. This CDR3 spans 14 amino acids. J gave up 1 base and V 6 bases, and 3 bases lay outside the gene matches.

The chain links TRBV7-9 to TRBJ1-2; TRBD1 matches 8 bases. Per germline, CDR1 SEHNR and CDR2 FQNEAQ (reference sequence). J was trimmed by 9 bases and V by 2 bases; bases with no gene match: 11. The CDR3 extends over 15 amino acids. This CDR3 is CASSLITGGPSSYTF. In DNA, the CDR3 is TGTGCCAGCAGCTTAATAACAGGGGGGCCCTCCAGCTACACCTTC.

The chain recombines TRBV9 with TRBJ2-5; 15 nucleotides agree with TRBD2. V shed 0 bases, J shed 2 bases, and the junction held 2 bases outside the gene matches. Germline loops: CDR1 SGDLS, CDR2 YYNGEE. The CDR3 runs 17 residues. The CDR3 spells CASSVGGLAGGQETQYF. Here the CDR3 DNA reads TGTGCCAGCAGCGTAGGCGGACTAGCGGGAGGGCAAGAGACCCAGTACTTC. Variable domain in full (rest from reference TRBV9 and TRBJ2-5): DSGVTQTPKHLITATGQRVTLRCSPRSGDLSVYWYQQSLDQGLQFLIQYYNGEERAKGNILERFSAQQFPDLHSELNLSSLELGDSALYFCASSVGGLAGGQETQYFGPGTRLLVL.

The V gene is TRBV30, the J gene TRBJ2-5; possible D gene TRBD2, 6 bases. The germline V gene encodes CDR1 GTSNPN and CDR2 SVGIG (reference sequence). CDR3 length: 15 residues. V lost 0 bases and J lost 9, with 20 bases in between. The CDR3 spells CAWSVKGSGELAQYF. DNA for the CDR3: TGTGCCTGGAGTGTAAAGGGTAGCGGAGAGCTCGCCCAGTACTTC.